These 4 T cell receptor beta chains share one sample of origin, sequenced in a study of response to subunit inactivated influenza vaccine. MiXCR, applied by TCRdb to the RT-PCR reads, yields one record per CDR3 protein. The sample holds 650,000 to 700,000 distinct CDR3 sequences, 15% to 19% seen once. The specimen comprised PBMCs from blood, sampled 11 to 12 days after vaccination. The receptors were sampled from a man aged 50 or older who received an inactivated influenza vaccine.

This clonotype was seen only a few times. J is TRBJ1-1 and V is TRBV6-1, with 9 bases matching TRBD1. CDR3 length equals 15 residues. In germline, CDR1 is MNHNS, CDR2 SASEGT. Trimming took 2 bases from V and 5 from J; bases not matched to a gene: 6. CDR3 protein: CASSEHGQGLTEAFF. The DNA for the CDR3 is TGTGCCAGCAGTGAACATGGACAGGGGTTGACTGAAGCTTTCTTT.

The V gene is TRBV11-2, the J gene TRBJ2-7, with 7 bases fitting TRBD2. The V gene end was trimmed by 5 bases and the J gene end by 4 bases; junction bases not matched to a gene: 11. Germline V gene lookup returns CDR1 SGHAT and CDR2 FQNNGV. The CDR3 loop spans 15 amino acids. In nucleotides, the CDR3 is TGTGCCAGCAGCCCTGTGTCTAGCGGAATTTACGAGCAGTACTTC. Its translation: CASSPVSSGIYEQYF.

The gene calls are TRBV5-1 and TRBJ2-3, with D tentatively TRBD1 or TRBD2 (6 bases each). V was trimmed by 4 bases and J by 6 bases, leaving 33 bases between them. Looked up from germline, CDR1 is SGHRS and CDR2 is YFSETQ. CDR3 length equals 20 residues. DNA of the CDR3: TGCGCCAGCAGCCCCCTTTTTAACGGCGCTGGAGGGGGTATTGCGGATACGCAGTATTTT. It specifies CASSPLFNGAGGGIADTQYF. Complete variable domain (other parts from reference TRBV5-1 and TRBJ2-3): KAGVTQTPRYLIKTRGQQVTLSCSPISGHRSVSWYQQTPGQGLQFLFEYFSETQRNKGNFPGRFSGRQFSNSRSEMNVSTLELGDSALYLCASSPLFNGAGGGIADTQYFGPGTRLTVL.

This clonotype was counted ten times or more. The rearrangement uses TRBV11-1 and TRBJ2-1; 12 bases line up with TRBD2. After removal of 2 bases from V and 7 bases from J, the junction contained 15 bases not matched to a gene. Germline values: CDR1 SGHAT, CDR2 FQDESV (reference sequence). This CDR3 is built from 19 residues. CDR3 in DNA: TGTGCCAGCAGCTTACGTGCTCTAGCGGGAGGGCCAGTGGGAAATGAGCAGTTCTTC. It specifies CASSLRALAGGPVGNEQFF.